Presented here are 20 T cell receptor beta chains from one specimen sequenced in a study of HIV-infected patients and healthy controls. Reverse transcription used 450 to 500 ng RNA and constant-region primers for alpha and beta. Each of the alpha and beta chains got its own library through chain-specific third strand synthesis with indices. TCRdb redid the calling of the 5' RACE reads with MiXCR, one entry per CDR3 protein. The sample lists about 13,000 distinct CDR3 sequences, roughly 10% occurring once. The repertoire came from unfractionated whole blood and reflected all unsorted peripheral T cells. The source material was blood. These receptors came from an adult in good health.

There are a few counts of this clonotype. V is TRBV11-2 and J is TRBJ2-2; D is undetermined. The CDR3 is made up of 16 amino acids. V lost 4 bases and J lost 0, with 12 bases in between. Germline CDR1 and CDR2: SGHAT and FQNNGV. As DNA, the CDR3 is TGTGCCAGCAGCTCGTCTGTCGGTGCGAACACCGGGGAGCTGTTTTTT. It encodes CASSSSVGANTGELFF.

The V call is TRBV12-3 or TRBV12-4, the J call TRBJ2-5; D is unresolved. The CDR3 contains 13 residues. Trimming removed 3 bases at V and 4 bases at J, with 9 bases between. The CDR3 region is CASSLSTGETQYF. The DNA for the CDR3 is TGTGCCAGCAGTTTGTCTACCGGAGAGACCCAGTACTTC.

This clonotype is labeled as medium-sized (0.01 to 0.1%). The V and J genes are TRBV15 and TRBJ2-1, with 14 positions matching TRBD2. V dropped 8 bases and J dropped 0; count of bases not matched to a gene: 3. Germline values: CDR1 LNHNV, CDR2 YYDKDF (reference sequence). There are 16 residues in the CDR3. CDR3 amino acids: CATGTSGRSSYNEQFF. For the CDR3, the DNA is TGTGCCACCGGGACTAGCGGGAGAAGCTCCTACAATGAGCAGTTCTTC.

The V gene is TRBV4-1, the J gene TRBJ2-3; 10 bases map to TRBD2. CDR3 length equals 18 residues. Trimming removed 3 bases from V and 6 bases from J; junction bases left unmatched: 15. Germline CDR1 is MGHRA and CDR2 is YSYEKL. Here the CDR3 DNA reads TGCGCCAGCAGCCAGGGGGCTGGGCTAGCGGGAGATATGGATACGCAGTATTTT. Translated: CASSQGAGLAGDMDTQYF.

This clonotype came up a few times. This sequence joins TRBV20-1 and TRBJ2-1; TRBD2 matches at 14 bases. V was pared by 1 base and J by 7 bases, with 12 bases of the junction left unmatched. In germline, CDR1 is DFQATT, CDR2 SNEGSKA (reference sequence). This CDR3 has 18 amino acids. CDR3 in amino acids: CSARGPPMGLAGDNEQFF. The CDR3, as DNA: TGCAGTGCTAGAGGGCCACCGATGGGACTAGCGGGAGATAATGAGCAGTTCTTC.

This clonotype was seen ten or more times. The genes are TRBV18 and TRBJ1-4; 10 bases map to TRBD1. This CDR3 spans 14 amino acids. CDR1 KGHSH and CDR2 LQKENI come from the germline V gene. Germline trimming cut 8 bases from V and 8 bases from J; bases unmatched to any gene: 8. CDR3 sequence: CASRPGTGEEKLFF. The CDR3 DNA sequence: TGTGCCAGCCGCCCGGGGACAGGGGAAGAAAAACTGTTTTTT.

Within the sample, this clonotype is medium-sized (0.01 to 0.1%). The V and J genes are TRBV10-3 and TRBJ1-1; no clear D gene. The CDR3 is 14 amino acids. Germline V gene data show CDR1 as ENHRY and CDR2 as SYGVKD. Trimming stripped 6 bases from V and 2 bases from J, with 13 bases between. The CDR3 DNA sequence: TGTGCCATCAGGCCGTTTACAGAAAACACTGAAGCTTTCTTT. It translates to CAIRPFTENTEAFF.

This clonotype is medium-sized in the sample. The chain recombines TRBV4-1 with TRBJ1-1; TRBD1 matches at 8 bases. Germline CDR1 reads MGHRA; CDR2 reads YSYEKL. This CDR3 spans 19 amino acids. V was clipped by 0 bases and J by 1 base; unmatched bases: 13. CDR3 bases: TGCGCCAGCAGCCAAGATGCCGGGGCGACGGGACAGGCGAACACTGAAGCTTTCTTT. It yields the protein CASSQDAGATGQANTEAFF.

The chain has TRBV6-6 and TRBJ2-6; D ambiguous. Germline V lookup: CDR1 MNHNY, CDR2 SVGAGI (reference sequence). Trimming left V 6 bases short and J 0 bases short, with 9 bases between. The CDR3 totals 15 residues. The CDR3 DNA is TGTGCCAGCAGCCCCCAGAACTCTGGGGCCAACGTCCTGACTTTC. This translates into CASSPQNSGANVLTF.

Judged by abundance, this clonotype is medium-sized. The rearrangement joins TRBV10-3 to TRBJ1-4, with D hard to call. The V gene lost 3 bases and the J gene lost 6 bases, with 11 bases spanning the gap. Germline V CDR1 and CDR2: ENHRY, SYGVKD. This CDR3 is 14 amino acids long. CDR3 coding DNA: TGTGCCATCAGTGATGAGGGCTGGGATGAAAAACTGTTTTTT. Translated: CAISDEGWDEKLFF.

This clonotype counts as medium-sized (0.01 to 0.1%). The rearrangement links TRBV20-1 to TRBJ2-1, with TRBD2 matching 7 bases. This CDR3 region has 14 residues. Germline lookup yields CDR1 DFQATT and CDR2 SNEGSKA (reference sequence). The V and J ends lost 6 bases and 0 bases, in that order; junction bases with no gene match: 5. CDR3: CSAPPGGSYNEQFF. In DNA, the CDR3 is TGCAGTGCCCCGCCGGGGGGCTCCTACAATGAGCAGTTCTTC.

This clonotype was found many times. Written as DNA, the CDR3 is TGTGCCAGCAGCTTAGGGGGCAGGCTGGACGGGCAGTTCTTC. This translates into CASSLGGRLDGQFF. The genes are TRBV7-9 and TRBJ2-1; the D gene is possibly TRBD1 (5 bases). This CDR3 has 14 residues. Trimming shortened V by 1 base and J by 12 bases, and 16 bases separated the two germline ends. Germline V gene sequence: CDR1 SEHNR, CDR2 FQNEAQ (reference sequence).

This chain links TRBV29-1 with TRBJ2-1; D is uncertain. Germline loops: CDR1 SQVTM, CDR2 ANQGSEA. The CDR3 consists of 13 residues. Trimming removed 0 bases from V and 4 bases from J, with 7 bases in between. The CDR3 sequence: CSVEDRRYNEQFF. CDR3 in DNA: TGCAGCGTTGAAGATCGACGGTACAATGAGCAGTTCTTC.

By share of the sample, this clonotype is medium-sized. V gene TRBV6-5 combines with J gene TRBJ1-2; D possibly corresponds to TRBD1 (5 bases). There are 17 residues in the CDR3. The ends were cut back, 0 bases at V and 2 bases at J, with 16 bases in the middle. Germline V gene lookup returns CDR1 MNHEY and CDR2 SVGAGI. The chain's CDR3 is CASSYSETRGRNYGYTF. CDR3 nucleotide sequence: TGTGCCAGCAGTTACTCGGAGACGCGGGGCCGAAACTATGGCTACACCTTC.

This clonotype was recorded many times. This chain joins TRBV14 and TRBJ1-5, with D possibly being TRBD1 (6 bases). Trimming stripped 1 base from V and 7 bases from J, with 23 bases between. The CDR3 is 18 residues long. Germline CDR1 SGHDN, CDR2 FVKESK. CDR3 in amino acids: CASSQVRGTIQVGQPQHF. The CDR3, as DNA: TGTGCCAGCAGCCAAGTAAGGGGGACAATCCAAGTCGGACAGCCCCAGCATTTT. Looking up the rest from reference TRBV14 and TRBJ1-5 gives the full variable domain: EAGVTQFPSHSVIEKGQTVTLRCDPISGHDNLYWYRRVMGKEIKFLLHFVKESKQDESGMPNNRFLAERTGGTYSTLKVQPAELEDSGVYFCASSQVRGTIQVGQPQHFGDGTRLSIL.

This clonotype was found many times. The rearrangement joins TRBV5-1 to TRBJ1-5; tentative D call: TRBD1 (5 bases). The length of the CDR3 is 16 residues. Germline CDR1 and CDR2: SGHRS and YFSETQ. V lost 4 bases, J lost 0 bases, and 14 bases lay in between. The chain's CDR3 is CASSPGHGDSNQPQHF. The CDR3, as DNA: TGCGCCAGCAGCCCCGGACACGGGGATAGCAATCAGCCCCAGCATTTT.

By sample fraction, this clonotype is medium-sized (0.01 to 0.1%). The chain uses TRBV3-1 and TRBJ2-1; TRBD2 aligns across 7 bases. The CDR3 has 14 residues. Germline trimming cut 6 bases from V and 5 bases from J; bases unmatched to any gene: 7. Per germline, CDR1 LGHDT and CDR2 YNNKEL (reference sequence). This CDR3 is CASSSRLANNEQFF. The CDR3 region has the DNA TGTGCCAGCAGTTCCCGACTAGCCAACAATGAGCAGTTCTTC.

This clonotype is medium-sized by share. The CDR3 DNA follows: TGTGCCTGGAGTCACCGGACAGGGGAGGTTGAAGCTTTCTTT. As protein: CAWSHRTGEVEAFF. This chain connects TRBV30 to TRBJ1-1, with 9 nucleotides matching TRBD1. V was clipped by 2 bases and J by 7 bases; unmatched bases: 8. The CDR3 runs to 14 residues. Looked up from germline, CDR1 is GTSNPN and CDR2 is SVGIG (reference sequence).

The J gene is TRBJ1-6, the V gene TRBV5-1; D is unresolved. CDR3 length: 14 amino acids. Germline assignment: CDR1 SGHRS and CDR2 YFSETQ. Trimming removed 0 bases from V and 7 bases from J, with 8 bases in between. The DNA of the CDR3 is TGCGCCAGCAGCTTGGGAGGGCCCAATTCACCCCTCCACTTT. Protein product: CASSLGGPNSPLHF.

This clonotype was detected ten times or more. The rearrangement links TRBV12-3 or TRBV12-4 to TRBJ1-5; a weak D match, TRBD1 (6 bases). CDR3 length: 13 amino acids. V was shortened by 8 bases and J by 4 bases, with 12 bases between the two germline ends. The CDR3 sequence is CASANQGNQPQHF. The CDR3, as DNA: TGTGCCAGCGCCAACCAGGGGAATCAGCCCCAGCATTTT.